This TCR beta chain comes out of a study of CD4 and CD8 cells across lung adenocarcinoma regions. The patients had localized lung adenocarcinoma, a non-small cell subtype. From the PCR reads, TCRdb called clonotypes with MiXCR, one entry per CDR3 protein. The sample has fewer than 4,000 distinct CDR3 sequences; 55% to 65% are singletons. The TCR was taken from a male donor with lung adenocarcinoma. The CD4 and CD8 labels of this study may be unreliable. Sequencing was done on a sample of CD4+ T cells from the margin of a lung tumor.

The CDR3 spells CASTHRGGTDTQYF. The CDR3, as DNA: TGTGCCAGCACCCACCGGGGGGGGACAGATACGCAGTATTTT. The V gene is TRBV7-2, the J gene TRBJ2-3; 8 bases map to TRBD2. J was trimmed by 3 bases and V by 7 bases; bases with no gene match: 6. Germline V gene lookup returns CDR1 SGHTA and CDR2 FQGNSA. The CDR3 runs 14 residues.